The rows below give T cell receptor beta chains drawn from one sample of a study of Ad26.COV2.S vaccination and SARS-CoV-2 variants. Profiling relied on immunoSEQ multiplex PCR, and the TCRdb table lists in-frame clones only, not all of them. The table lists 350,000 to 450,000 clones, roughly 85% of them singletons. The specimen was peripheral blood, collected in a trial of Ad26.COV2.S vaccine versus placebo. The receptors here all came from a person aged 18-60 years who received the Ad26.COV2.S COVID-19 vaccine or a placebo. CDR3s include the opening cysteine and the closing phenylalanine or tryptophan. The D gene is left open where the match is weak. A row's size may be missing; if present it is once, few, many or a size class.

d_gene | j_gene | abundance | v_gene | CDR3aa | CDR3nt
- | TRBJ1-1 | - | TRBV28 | CASAYISTEAFF | TGTGCCAGCGCCTACATCTCCACTGAAGCTTTCTTT
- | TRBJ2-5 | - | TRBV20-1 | CSASTDRVQETQYF | TGCAGTGCTAGTACCGACAGAGTCCAAGAGACCCAGTACTTC
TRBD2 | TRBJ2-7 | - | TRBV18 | CASSPPQLAGVYEQYF | TGTGCCAGCTCACCACCACAGTTGGCGGGGGTTTACGAGCAGTACTTC
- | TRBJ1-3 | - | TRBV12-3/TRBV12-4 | CASALAVGNTIYF | TGTGCCAGCGCCCTAGCTGTAGGAAACACCATATATTTT
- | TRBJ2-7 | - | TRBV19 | CASTVRPLGGEQYF | TGTGCCAGTACCGTCAGGCCCTTAGGGGGTGAGCAGTACTTC
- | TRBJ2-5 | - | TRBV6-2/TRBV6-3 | CASSEMGQETQYF | TGTGCCAGCAGCGAAATGGGGCAAGAGACCCAGTACTTC
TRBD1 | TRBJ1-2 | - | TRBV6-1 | CASSEHGQVDSYTF | TGTGCCAGCAGTGAACACGGACAGGTGGATAGCTACACCTTC
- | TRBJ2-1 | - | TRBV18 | CASSGDSSYNEQFF | TGTGCCAGCTCAGGTGATAGCTCCTACAATGAGCAGTTCTTC
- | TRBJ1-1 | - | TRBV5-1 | CASSLGFGDTEAFF | TGCGCCAGCAGCTTGGGATTTGGGGACACTGAAGCTTTCTTT
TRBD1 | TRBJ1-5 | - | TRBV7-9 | CASSLWGQGDQPQHF | TGTGCCAGCAGCCTCTGGGGACAGGGAGATCAGCCCCAGCATTTT
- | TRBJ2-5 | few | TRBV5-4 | CASSLGSTVQETQYF | TGTGCCAGCAGCTTGGGAAGCACAGTTCAAGAGACCCAGTACTTC